Shown below are 6 T cell receptor beta chains from a single sample sequenced in a study of Ad26.COV2.S vaccination and SARS-CoV-2 variants. Repertoires were generated with immunoSEQ multiplex PCR, while TCRdb's copy carries only in-frame clones and drops some. The data hold more than 300,000 clones, with roughly 80% observed a single time. Treatment given: some 20 received Ad26.COV2.S at low or high dose, single or two shots; roughly five received placebo; per-sample allocation not given. The study sampled participants on day 63 after the first vaccine or placebo injection. The specimen was peripheral blood, collected in a trial of Ad26.COV2.S vaccine versus placebo. Receptors originate from a person between 18 and 65 years old who received the Ad26.COV2.S COVID-19 vaccine or a placebo.

This chain links TRBV7-6 with TRBJ2-2; no clear D. Germline V gene data show CDR1 as SGHVS and CDR2 as FNYEAQ. This CDR3 comprises 13 residues. V was pared by 5 bases and J by 6 bases, with 10 bases between. The chain's CDR3 is CASSARLSGELFF. The CDR3 bases are TGTGCCAGCAGCGCGAGGTTATCCGGGGAGCTGTTTTTT.

This chain uses TRBV19 with TRBJ2-6; D might be TRBD2 (6 bases). Germline values: CDR1 LNHDA, CDR2 SQIVND (reference sequence). The CDR3 loop spans 18 amino acids. With 2 bases removed from V and 1 base from J, the gap between germline ends came to 15 bases. CDR3 in amino acids: CASSIRRGVGSGANVLTF. The DNA of the CDR3 is TGTGCCAGTAGTATACGGAGGGGCGTTGGGTCTGGGGCCAACGTCCTGACTTTC.

The chain combines TRBV7-8 with TRBJ1-5; 9 nucleotides agree with TRBD1. The CDR3 has 16 amino acids. Germline CDR1 reads SGHVS; CDR2 reads FQNEAQ. V dropped 1 base and J dropped 6; count of bases not matched to a gene: 7. CDR3 sequence (DNA): TGTGCCAGCAGCTTAGTACAGGGGGCGCGGGGTCAGCCCCAGCATTTT. Translating gives CASSLVQGARGQPQHF.

The chain employs TRBV11-3 and TRBJ1-2; TRBD1 agrees at 8 bases. Germline CDR1 and CDR2: SGHNT and YENEEA. This CDR3 has 16 residues. Unmatched junction bases numbered 13, after V lost 5 bases and J lost 5 bases. The CDR3 protein is CASSRRTGNQFYGYTF. CDR3 coding DNA: TGTGCCAGCAGCCGCCGGACAGGGAACCAGTTTTATGGCTACACCTTC.

This sequence joins TRBV7-3 and TRBJ2-5; 11 bases agree with TRBD1. There are 17 residues in the CDR3. The germline V gene has CDR1 SGHTA and CDR2 FQGTGA. The V gene end was trimmed by 2 bases and the J gene end by 0 bases; junction bases not matched to a gene: 5. The CDR3 protein is CASSLGQGALNQETQYF. The CDR3 DNA sequence: TGTGCCAGCAGCTTAGGACAGGGGGCGCTCAACCAAGAGACCCAGTACTTC.

The sample holds one count of this clone. V is TRBV23-1 and J is TRBJ1-2; D is undetermined. TRBV23-1 is an ORF, and what it does is uncertain. Trimming cost V 0 bases and J 5 bases, with 10 bases left between them. The CDR3 runs to 14 residues. This CDR3 is CASSQSGNTYGYTF. DNA of the CDR3: TGCGCCAGCAGTCAATCAGGGAACACTTATGGCTACACCTTC.